The rows below give T cell receptor beta chains drawn from one sample of a study of T-cell memory formation after mild COVID-19. One entry per CDR3 protein, called by TCRdb with MiXCR from the 5' RACE reads. This table has around 430,000 distinct CDR3 sequences, 16% appearing once. Sequencing used PBMCs or a T cell subset sorted from them (not recorded which). These receptors all stem from a man between 18 and 29 years old who had mild COVID-19 (a few samples of this study predate the infection). Cell type and time point are not known. The CDR3 runs from the conserved cysteine through the conserved F or W. The order of the fields is CDR3 protein, CDR3 DNA, J gene, V gene, D gene, clone size. The D gene is left open where the match is weak. Some rows have no size entry. The others give once, few or many, or a class for an expanded clone.

CDR3aa: CAINDPSGGPAGELFF
CDR3nt: TGTGCCATCAACGATCCTAGCGGGGGTCCGGCCGGGGAGCTGTTTTTT
j_gene: TRBJ2-2
v_gene: TRBV10-3
d_gene: TRBD2
abundance: -

CDR3aa: CASTRGTTFPTNYEQYF
CDR3nt: TGCGCCAGCACAAGGGGTACCACTTTTCCGACGAACTACGAGCAGTACTTC
j_gene: TRBJ2-7
v_gene: TRBV4-1
d_gene: -
abundance: few

CDR3aa: CASSYVPGQGKAFF
CDR3nt: TGTGCCAGCAGTTACGTCCCGGGACAGGGAAAAGCTTTCTTT
j_gene: TRBJ1-1
v_gene: TRBV6-5
d_gene: TRBD1
abundance: -

CDR3aa: CASSDPKTQYF
CDR3nt: TGTGCCAGCAGTGACCCCAAGACCCAGTACTTC
j_gene: TRBJ2-5
v_gene: TRBV6-4
d_gene: -
abundance: -

CDR3aa: CASTTTESQPQHF
CDR3nt: TGTGCCAGCACCACCACTGAGAGTCAGCCCCAGCATTTT
j_gene: TRBJ1-5
v_gene: TRBV7-9
d_gene: -
abundance: few

CDR3aa: CAISLGPNYEQYF
CDR3nt: TGTGCCATCAGCCTGGGACCAAACTACGAGCAGTACTTC
j_gene: TRBJ2-7
v_gene: TRBV10-3
d_gene: -
abundance: few

CDR3aa: CAWSGGTWVSQETQYF
CDR3nt: TGTGCCTGGAGTGGTGGGACCTGGGTATCACAAGAGACCCAGTACTTC
j_gene: TRBJ2-5
v_gene: TRBV30
d_gene: -
abundance: few

CDR3aa: CASSFPGTVFANTGELFF
CDR3nt: TGTGCCAGCAGTTTCCCAGGGACAGTATTCGCGAACACCGGGGAGCTGTTTTTT
j_gene: TRBJ2-2
v_gene: TRBV12-3/TRBV12-4
d_gene: TRBD1
abundance: -

CDR3aa: CASTGDGNQPQHF
CDR3nt: TGTGCCAGCACAGGGGATGGCAATCAGCCCCAGCATTTT
j_gene: TRBJ1-5
v_gene: TRBV6-1
d_gene: -
abundance: few

CDR3aa: CSARDGEKLFF
CDR3nt: TGCAGTGCTAGAGATGGTGAAAAACTGTTTTTT
j_gene: TRBJ1-4
v_gene: TRBV20-1
d_gene: -
abundance: -

CDR3aa: CSVRTGGYTF
CDR3nt: TGCAGTGTTAGGACCGGTGGCTACACCTTC
j_gene: TRBJ1-2
v_gene: TRBV20-1
d_gene: -
abundance: -

CDR3aa: CASGIGDDTQYF
CDR3nt: TGCGCCAGCGGGATTGGGGACGATACGCAGTATTTT
j_gene: TRBJ2-3
v_gene: TRBV10-2
d_gene: -
abundance: -

CDR3aa: CASSHPGRLSGAFF
CDR3nt: TGTGCCAGCAGTCACCCGGGACGGCTTTCTGGGGCTTTCTTT
j_gene: TRBJ1-1
v_gene: TRBV12-3/TRBV12-4
d_gene: -
abundance: -

CDR3aa: CSANRGLNEQYF
CDR3nt: TGCAGTGCCAACAGGGGGCTCAACGAGCAGTACTTC
j_gene: TRBJ2-7
v_gene: TRBV20-1
d_gene: TRBD1
abundance: -

CDR3aa: CSAPVGGKDSPLHF
CDR3nt: TGCAGTGCTCCCGTTGGGGGCAAAGATTCACCCCTCCACTTT
j_gene: TRBJ1-6
v_gene: TRBV20-1
d_gene: -
abundance: -

CDR3aa: CASSLVGTSGGGAQYF
CDR3nt: TGTGCCAGCAGCTTAGTGGGGACTAGCGGGGGTGGGGCGCAGTATTTT
j_gene: TRBJ2-3
v_gene: TRBV7-2
d_gene: TRBD2
abundance: -